A single sample is the source of the 14 T cell receptor beta chains below, sequenced in a study of blood T cells in healthy people across ages. Primers used in a second PCR of roughly 6 to 11 cycles were a sample-barcoded 5' primer and a J-beta primer mix. Each CDR3 protein is one row after TCRdb ran MiXCR on the 5' RACE reads. The data show 750,000 to 950,000 distinct CDR3 sequences, almost 30% seen once. These records were also assigned to another study, of T cells of mothers and their children.

Sequenced: blood. The receptors were sampled from a woman aged 40 to 50 in good health.

In the case of this clonotype: A much larger clone is a single base away; this may be a read error. The conserved final phenylalanine or tryptophan is absent from the CDR3, which likely points to a read error. J is TRBJ2-4 and V is TRBV11-2, with 9 nucleotides matching TRBD1. The CDR3 length is 17 residues. Germline V gene lookup returns CDR1 SGHAT and CDR2 FQNNGV. The V gene end was trimmed by 5 bases and the J gene end by 0 bases; junction bases not matched to a gene: 8. The CDR3 bases are TGTGCCAGCAGCGACGGACAGGGGATGTTAGCCAAAAACATTCAGTACTTA. Residues: CASSDGQGMLAKNIQYL.

With regard to this clonotype: A much larger clone is a single base away; this may be a read error. DNA for the CDR3: TGTGCCAGCAGCTTGGGCAGGGGATTGGGCAATGAGCAGTACTTC. Translated, it gives CASSLGRGLGNEQYF. The J gene is TRBJ2-4, the V gene TRBV11-1, with D possibly matching TRBD1 (6 bases). Trimming left V 3 bases short and J 13 bases short, with 22 bases between. Germline-derived CDR1 and CDR2 are SGHAT and FQDESV (reference sequence). The CDR3 sequence is 15 residues long.

This clonotype occurred once. Sequence at one end of the junction differs from germline and may be a read error. The V call is TRBV5-1, the J call TRBJ2-2, with 7 bases fitting TRBD1. The CDR3 has 16 residues. CDR1 SGHRS and CDR2 YFSETQ come from the germline V gene. CDR3 sequence: CASSATGTVNTGELFF. The DNA for the CDR3 is TGCGCTAGCAGCGCCACCGGGACAGTTAACACCGGGGAGCTGTTTTTT.

This clonotype showed up just a few times. CDR3 amino acids: CASSQVGPDQETQYF. DNA for the CDR3: TGTGCCAGCAGCCAGGTCGGACCAGACCAAGAGACCCAGTACTTC. The rearrangement joins TRBV11-3 to TRBJ2-5; no reliable D call. The CDR3 spans 15 residues. CDR1 is SGHNT and CDR2 is YENEEA in the germline V gene. V lost 5 bases and J 0 bases, leaving 13 bases between the germline ends. Filled out from reference TRBV11-3 and TRBJ2-5, the complete variable domain reads EAGVVQSPRYKIIEKKQPVAFWCNPISGHNTLYWYLQNLGQGPELLIRYENEEAVDDSQLPKDRFSAERLKGVDSTLKIQPAELGDSAVYLCASSQVGPDQETQYFGPGTRLLVL.

This clonotype has only a few counts. The chain combines TRBV5-1 with TRBJ2-1; weak D call: TRBD2 (6 bases). This CDR3 is built from 18 residues. Germline V gives CDR1 SGHRS, CDR2 YFSETQ. Trimming left V 6 bases short and J 1 base short, with 23 bases between. The CDR3 coding sequence is TGCGCCAGCACCCTCCGAAATATGGAGGGCAGATCCTACAATGAGCAGTTCTTC. This codes for CASTLRNMEGRSYNEQFF.

The rearrangement links TRBV30 to TRBJ2-7; TRBD1 is a possible D gene (5 bases). The germline V and J ends were trimmed by 8 bases and 3 bases, with 11 bases remaining between them. Per germline, CDR1 GTSNPN and CDR2 SVGIG (reference sequence). The CDR3 runs 11 residues. The CDR3 protein is CALGAGYEQYF. The CDR3 DNA reads TGTGCCCTAGGGGCAGGCTACGAGCAGTACTTC.

This clonotype was detected a few times. V is TRBV5-5 and J is TRBJ1-2; no reliable D call. V lost 0 bases to trimming and J lost 5 bases, with 8 bases between them. The CDR3 covers 13 residues. Looked up from germline, CDR1 is SGHKS and CDR2 is YYEKEE (reference sequence). CDR3 in DNA: TGTGCCAGCAGCTTGGTTACAGCGTATGGCTACACCTTC. As protein: CASSLVTAYGYTF. Full variable domain (outside the CDR3, taken from reference TRBV5-5 and TRBJ1-2): DAGVTQSPTHLIKTRGQQVTLRCSPISGHKSVSWYQQVLGQGPQFIFQYYEKEERGRGNFPDRFSARQFPNYSSELNVNALLLGDSALYLCASSLVTAYGYTFGSGTRLTVV.

The chain has TRBV7-8 and TRBJ1-2; D unclear. V lost 1 base, J lost 3 bases, and 9 bases lay in between. The CDR3 sequence is 14 residues long. Germline CDR1 SGHVS, CDR2 FQNEAQ. CDR3: CASSLGHKDYGYTF. The DNA for the CDR3 is TGTGCCAGCAGCTTAGGCCACAAAGACTATGGCTACACCTTC.

This clonotype has just a few counts. The chain uses TRBV10-3 and TRBJ1-1; D is undetermined. This CDR3 region has 15 residues. CDR1 is ENHRY and CDR2 is SYGVKD in the germline V gene. The germline V and J ends were trimmed by 0 bases and 0 bases, with 8 bases remaining between them. The CDR3 coding sequence is TGTGCCATCAGTGAGTCGATACAGTTGAACACTGAAGCTTTCTTT. It codes for CAISESIQLNTEAFF.

The table lists this clonotype with a few counts. This chain joins TRBV10-3 and TRBJ2-7; D remains unclear. Trimming pared 3 bases from V and 1 base from J, leaving 13 bases between. The length of the CDR3 is 15 residues. The germline V gene encodes CDR1 ENHRY and CDR2 SYGVKD. Here the CDR3 reads CAISDPTIYSYEQYF. CDR3 coding DNA: TGTGCCATCAGTGACCCTACAATCTATTCCTACGAGCAGTACTTC.

The rearrangement uses TRBV20-1 and TRBJ1-2; D remains ambiguous. Per the germline V gene, CDR1 is DFQATT and CDR2 is SNEGSKA (reference sequence). V was shortened by 0 bases and J by 8 bases, with 10 bases between the two germline ends. This CDR3 is built from 12 residues. In DNA, the CDR3 is TGCAGTGCTAGAGATCCCCTGTACGGCTACACCTTC. Its protein is CSARDPLYGYTF.

The J gene is TRBJ2-1, the V gene TRBV5-1; D is possibly TRBD1 or TRBD2 (6 bases each). The CDR3 length is 16 residues. V was shortened by 1 base and J by 7 bases, with 18 bases between the two germline ends. The germline V gene encodes CDR1 SGHRS and CDR2 YFSETQ. As DNA, the CDR3 is TGCGCCAGCAGCTTGTGGAACGGGGGCCTTTTGAATGAGCAGTTCTTC. This translates into CASSLWNGGLLNEQFF.

The sample holds a few counts of this clonotype. The germline gene is not matched at one end of the junction; a read error may be the cause. This chain links TRBV10-3 with TRBJ2-3, with D unresolved. Germline V gene sequence: CDR1 ENHRY, CDR2 SYGVKD. The CDR3 runs 12 residues. CDR3 coding DNA: TGTGCCGTCAGTGCAGCAGCAGATACGCAGTATTTT. Its translation: CAVSAAADTQYF.

The chain has TRBV6-5 and TRBJ2-5, with 10 positions matching TRBD1. This CDR3 region has 15 residues. Germline V lookup: CDR1 MNHEY, CDR2 SVGAGI. With 5 bases clipped from V and 3 bases from J, the junction kept 6 bases outside the gene matches. The DNA of the CDR3 is TGTGCCAGCAGTCCCGACAGGGGGCGGAAAGAGACCCAGTACTTC. This encodes CASSPDRGRKETQYF.